This T cell receptor beta chain stems from a study of cytomegalovirus exposure and HLA in healthy donors. Study observations and caveats: The study listed 150 to 200 cytomegalovirus-associated TCR beta chains. High specificity and sensitivity for cytomegalovirus status were reported for the classifier. Researchers reported that a few CMV-associated chains were confirmed in vitro as CMV antigen-specific.

Amplification used 60 Vbeta primers and 13 Jbeta primers. The data were produced by immunoSEQ multiplex PCR, yet TCRdb's version contains in-frame clones alone and is incomplete. Of 93,000 or so clones listed, 84% are singletons. On this clone: Its antigen is undetermined.

CDR3 length equals 13 residues. CDR1 and CDR2 from the germline V gene are MNHEY and SVGAGI. With 4 bases clipped from V and 6 bases from J, the junction kept 4 bases outside the gene matches. The TCR was taken from a woman between 18 and 29 years old in good health and CMV-seropositive. Sequencing used PBMCs. This chain joins TRBV6-5 and TRBJ2-5; 8 positions match TRBD1. The CDR3 nucleotides are TGTGCCAGCAGTTCCAACAGGGGGAAGACCCAGTACTTC. Its protein is CASSSNRGKTQYF.